This TCR beta chain was recovered during a study of shared clonotypes between healthy human individuals. Study-wide findings and caveats: Researchers sampled blood only, noting tissue repertoires likely differ.

Profiling relied on immunoSEQ multiplex PCR, and the TCRdb table lists in-frame clones only, not all of them. Among about 2.2 million clones listed, 90% to 95% were seen once. Naive CD8 isolation took CD45RO-negative cells positively selected for CCR7 and excluded terminally differentiated effector memory CD45RA+ cells. Each sample came from a Caucasian adult donor living in Nashville, Tennessee. A word on this clone: Antigen specificity is unknown.

Germline V gene lookup returns CDR1 MNHNY and CDR2 SVGAGI (reference sequence). The V gene lost 7 bases and the J gene lost 6 bases, with 16 bases spanning the gap. This CDR3 contains 14 residues. The J gene is TRBJ2-1, the V gene TRBV6-6, with D possibly matching TRBD2 (6 bases). This TCR came from a man younger than 35 in good health. Some clones in this sample may be carry-over from other donors' samples. Sequencing was done on a sample of naive CD8+ T cells from PBMCs. This CDR3 is CASIESSGFNEQFF. The CDR3 nucleotides are TGTGCCAGCATCGAATCCAGCGGGTTCAATGAGCAGTTCTTC.